This T cell receptor (beta chain) appears in the sequencing data of a study of blood T cells in healthy people across ages. This clonotype was observed at least ten times. The second PCR ran roughly 6 to 11 cycles with a sample-barcoded 5' primer and J-beta primers. Carrying 12 random nucleotides, a template-switch adaptor labeled each individual cDNA molecule. TCRdb processed the 5' RACE reads anew with MiXCR; each CDR3 protein has one entry. Here the sample spans around 1.5 million distinct CDR3 sequences, 42% being singletons. V was cut by 3 bases and J by 0 bases, with 15 bases left in between. The CDR3 loop spans 15 amino acids. Germline assignment: CDR1 SQVTM and CDR2 ANQGSEA.

Material for sequencing was blood. The chain joins TRBV29-1 to TRBJ2-7; D might be TRBD1 (6 bases). This sequence originates from a woman under 30 in good health. The chain's CDR3 is CSVEARGGNSYEQYF. The DNA for the CDR3 is TGCAGCGTTGAGGCTCGAGGGGGAAACTCCTACGAGCAGTACTTC.